This TCR beta chain was obtained from a study of shared clonotypes between healthy human individuals. Per germline, CDR1 SGDLS and CDR2 YYNGEE. This CDR3 contains 13 residues. The ends were cut back, 0 bases at V and 7 bases at J, with 5 bases in the middle. In the study's own analysis: Junction-only immunoSEQ sequences carried no quality scores, so filtering differed. Libraries were prepared by immunoSEQ multiplex PCR; TCRdb keeps only in-frame clonotypes and omits some of them. V, J and clone size are taken as reported in that table, and D and trimming were inferred from the DNA itself. This sample carries millions of clones, 95% of them seen once, and the ten largest clones take 0.13%. On this clone: Its antigen remains unknown. The identical CDR3 is also encoded by other nucleotide sequences in the sample.

Study findings and constraints: The small donor group covered limited genetic and exposure diversity. Naive subsets typically showed greater estimated richness than memory subsets.

The receptor was isolated from a man aged 18 to 29 in good health. This chain connects TRBV9 to TRBJ1-6, with D hard to call. The material sequenced was naive CD4+ T cells sorted from blood. Stated subset: CD45RA+ positively selected. The CDR3: CASSVVENSPLHF. The CDR3, as DNA: TGTGCCAGCAGCGTAGTAGAAAATTCACCCCTCCACTTT.